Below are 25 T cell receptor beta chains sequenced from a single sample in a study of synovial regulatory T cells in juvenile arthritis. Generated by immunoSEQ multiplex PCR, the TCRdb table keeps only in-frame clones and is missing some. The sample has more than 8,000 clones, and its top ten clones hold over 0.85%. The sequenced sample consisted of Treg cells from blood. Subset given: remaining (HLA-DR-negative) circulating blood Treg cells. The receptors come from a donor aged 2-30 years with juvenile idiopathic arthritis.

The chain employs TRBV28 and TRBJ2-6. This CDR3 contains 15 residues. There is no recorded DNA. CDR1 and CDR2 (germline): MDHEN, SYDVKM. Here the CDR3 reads CASSFLSSGANVLTF. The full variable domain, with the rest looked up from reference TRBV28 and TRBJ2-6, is DVKVTQSSRYLVKRTGEKVFLECVQDMDHENMFWYRQDPGLGLRLIYFSYDVKMKEKGDIPEGYSVSREKKERFSLILESASTNQTSMYLCASSFLSSGANVLTFGAGSRLTVL.

CDR3 amino acids: CASSERNRGAFF. The chain links TRBV10-2 to TRBJ1-1; TCRdb's D gene call, TRBD1, goes unchecked for lack of DNA. The germline CDR1 and CDR2 sequences are WSHSY and SAAADI. The CDR3 runs to 12 residues. This entry has no DNA.

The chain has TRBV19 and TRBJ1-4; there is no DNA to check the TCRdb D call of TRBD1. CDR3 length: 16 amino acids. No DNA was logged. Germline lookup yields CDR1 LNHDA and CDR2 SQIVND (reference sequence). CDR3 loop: CASSAGTATTNEKLFF.

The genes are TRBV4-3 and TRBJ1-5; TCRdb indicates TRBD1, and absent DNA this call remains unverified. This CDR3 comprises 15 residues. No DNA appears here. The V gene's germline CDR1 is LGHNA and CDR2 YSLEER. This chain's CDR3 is CASSQFRGSNQPQHF.

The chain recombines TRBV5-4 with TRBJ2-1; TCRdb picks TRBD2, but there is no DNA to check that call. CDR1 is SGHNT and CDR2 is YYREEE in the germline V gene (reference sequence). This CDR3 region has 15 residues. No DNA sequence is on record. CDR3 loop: CASSPGLHTYNEQFF. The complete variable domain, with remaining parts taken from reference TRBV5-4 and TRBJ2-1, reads ETGVTQSPTHLIKTRGQQVTLRCSSQSGHNTVSWYQQALGQGPQFIFQYYREEENGRGNFPPRFSGLQFPNYSSELNVNALELDDSALYLCASSPGLHTYNEQFFGPGTRLTVL.

The CDR3 spells CASSLALASYEQYF. This chain connects TRBV5-1 to TRBJ2-7; without DNA, the TCRdb call of TRBD2 cannot be checked. CDR1 and CDR2 (germline): SGHRS, YFSETQ. There are 14 residues in the CDR3. There is no recorded DNA.

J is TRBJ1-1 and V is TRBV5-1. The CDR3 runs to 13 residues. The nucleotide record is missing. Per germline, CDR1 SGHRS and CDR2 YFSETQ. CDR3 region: CASSLGEDTEAFF.

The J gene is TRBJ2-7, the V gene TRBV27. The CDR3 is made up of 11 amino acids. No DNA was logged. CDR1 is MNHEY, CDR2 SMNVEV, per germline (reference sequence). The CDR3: CASSSPYEQYF.

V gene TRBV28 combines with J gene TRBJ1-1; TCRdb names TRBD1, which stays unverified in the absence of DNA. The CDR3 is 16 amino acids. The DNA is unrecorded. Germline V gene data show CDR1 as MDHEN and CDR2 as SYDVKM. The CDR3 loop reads CASSFLRGRGITEAFF.

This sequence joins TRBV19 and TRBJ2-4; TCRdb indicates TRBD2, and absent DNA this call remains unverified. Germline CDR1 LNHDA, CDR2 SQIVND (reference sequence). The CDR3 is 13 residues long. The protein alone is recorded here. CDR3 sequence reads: CASSILIGDIQYF.

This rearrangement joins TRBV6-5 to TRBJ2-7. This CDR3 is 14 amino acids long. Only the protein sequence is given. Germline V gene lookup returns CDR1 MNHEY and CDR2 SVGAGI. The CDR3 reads CASRDSGLTQEQYF.

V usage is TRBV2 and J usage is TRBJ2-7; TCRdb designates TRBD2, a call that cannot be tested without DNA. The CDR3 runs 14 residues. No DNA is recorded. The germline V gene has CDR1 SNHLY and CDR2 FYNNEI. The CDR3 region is CASSVVLHLREQYF.

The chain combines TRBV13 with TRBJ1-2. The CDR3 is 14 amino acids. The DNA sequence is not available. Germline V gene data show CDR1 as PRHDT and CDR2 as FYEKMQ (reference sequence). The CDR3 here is CASSLSGTNYGYTF.

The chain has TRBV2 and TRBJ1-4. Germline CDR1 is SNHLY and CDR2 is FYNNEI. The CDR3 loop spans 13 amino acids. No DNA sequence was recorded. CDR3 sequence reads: CASSGRYNEKLFF.

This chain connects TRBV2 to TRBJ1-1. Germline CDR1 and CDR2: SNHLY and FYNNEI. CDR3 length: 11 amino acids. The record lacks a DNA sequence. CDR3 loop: CASSEFAEAFF.

This chain's CDR3 is CASSPGTDTQYF. The chain links TRBV18 to TRBJ2-3. The CDR3 runs to 12 residues. No DNA is recorded. Per the germline V gene, CDR1 is KGHSH and CDR2 is LQKENI.

CDR3 sequence: CATSRDPGSYGYTF. The chain recombines TRBV15 with TRBJ1-2. Germline loops: CDR1 LNHNV, CDR2 YYDKDF (reference sequence). The CDR3 runs to 14 residues. No DNA is recorded.

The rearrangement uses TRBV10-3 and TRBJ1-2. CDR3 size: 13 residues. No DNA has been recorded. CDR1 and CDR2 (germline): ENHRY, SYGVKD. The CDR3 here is CAIRDQGAYGYTF.

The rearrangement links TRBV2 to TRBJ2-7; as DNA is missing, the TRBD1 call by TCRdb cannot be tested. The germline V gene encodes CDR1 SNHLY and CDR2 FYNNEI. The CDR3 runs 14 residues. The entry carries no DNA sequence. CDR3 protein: CASSEALRGYEQYF.

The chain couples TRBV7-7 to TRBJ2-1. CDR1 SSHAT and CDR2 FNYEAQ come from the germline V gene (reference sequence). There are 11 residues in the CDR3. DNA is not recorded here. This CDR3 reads CASSLMNEQFF.

The CDR3 here is CASSSRTAGNTIYF. This rearrangement joins TRBV6-5 to TRBJ1-3; TCRdb lists TRBD1, though no DNA is available to test this call. This CDR3 region has 14 residues. No DNA is listed. CDR1 and CDR2 from the germline V gene are MNHEY and SVGAGI.

CDR3 in amino acids: CASSFGGSNTEAFF. This sequence joins TRBV6-5 and TRBJ1-1. Germline V CDR1 and CDR2: MNHEY, SVGAGI. This CDR3 is built from 14 residues. Only the protein sequence is given.

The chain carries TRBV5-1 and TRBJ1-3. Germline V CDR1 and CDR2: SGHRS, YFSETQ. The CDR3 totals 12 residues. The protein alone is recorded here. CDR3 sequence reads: CASSSTGNTIYF.

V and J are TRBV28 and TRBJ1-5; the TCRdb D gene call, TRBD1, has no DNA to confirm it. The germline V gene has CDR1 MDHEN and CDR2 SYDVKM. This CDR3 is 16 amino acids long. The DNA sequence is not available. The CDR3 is CASSNRDRGSNQPQHF.

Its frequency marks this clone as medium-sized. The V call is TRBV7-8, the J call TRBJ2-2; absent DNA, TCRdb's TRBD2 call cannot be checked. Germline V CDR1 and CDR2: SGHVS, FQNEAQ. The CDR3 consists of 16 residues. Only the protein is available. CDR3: CASSLRETSGSGELFF.